The subject of this entry is one TCR beta chain. Its target is unknown. These data originate in a study of identical twins. Notes on the study in general: Among out-of-frame alpha sequences shared by twins, low generation probability occurred in excess.

All donors were healthy, and all were Caucasian. It was template switching that added a universal primer site, and there were unique molecular identifiers on the cDNA. TCRdb itself ran the 5' RACE reads through MiXCR, one entry per CDR3 protein. This sample has some 1,700,000 distinct CDR3 sequences, with around 33% found just once. The CDR3 runs to 15 residues. Germline V gene lookup returns CDR1 MGHRA and CDR2 YSYEKL. Trimming took 4 bases from V and 5 from J; bases not matched to a gene: 2. The V call is TRBV4-1, the J call TRBJ2-1, with 13 positions matching TRBD2. Sample: cord blood. This receptor was identified in a newborn girl in good health. CDR3 DNA sequence: TGCGCCAGCAGCCTCACTAGCGGGGGGGACAATGAGCAGTTCTTC. Its translation: CASSLTSGGDNEQFF.